This T cell receptor (beta chain) was recorded in a study of shared clonotypes between healthy human individuals. Study-level information: A couple of women and a few men aged 18 to 49 served as donors.

Repertoires were generated with immunoSEQ multiplex PCR, while TCRdb's copy carries only in-frame clones and drops some. This table holds about 1 million clones, around 75% found once. With regard to this clone: Its matching antigen is unknown.

Germline assignment: CDR1 PRHDT and CDR2 FYEKMQ (reference sequence). V gave up 0 bases and J gave up 5 bases, with 7 bases separating them. The CDR3 totals 14 residues. Whole-study results and caveats: For sorted subsets, rarefaction showed incomplete sequencing despite large depth.

The V and J genes are TRBV13 and TRBJ2-2, with D perhaps TRBD1 (6 bases). This sequence was found in a man between 18 and 29 years old in good health. Input material: memory CD4+ T cells sorted from blood. Subset in this sample: CD45RA-negative fraction. Here the CDR3 reads CASSLGQGTGELFF. The CDR3 nucleotides read TGTGCCAGCAGCTTAGGACAGGGAACCGGGGAGCTGTTTTTT.